Listed below are T cell receptor beta chains from one sample, sequenced in a study of T cell responses to AZD1222 COVID-19 vaccine. Only in-frame clones appear in the TCRdb table, and some are missing; sequencing was by immunoSEQ multiplex PCR. The sample lists about 170,000 clones; around nine tenths were seen once. The sequences come from peripheral blood, collected on day 0 of AZD1222 vaccination. The receptors stem from an adult in good health. CDR3s leave out the opening cysteine and the closing phenylalanine or tryptophan.

>TRBJ2-3|TRBV7-2
ASSPGLAGGYSSDTQY
>TRBJ1-3|TRBV6-5
ASSPGSDSGNTIY
>TRBJ2-1|TRBV19
ASGKGLAGVYNEQF
>TRBJ1-2|TRBV19
ASSPGGYGYT
>TRBJ2-5|TRBV2
ASSEWMQGEY
>TRBJ1-4|TRBV18
ASSPARQATNEKLF
>TRBJ2-2|TRBV27
ASSGLAGGNTGELF
>TRBJ1-5|TRBV6-5
ASSQRQGNQPQH
>TRBJ1-6|TRBV2
ASITDRLPLH
>TRBJ2-5|TRBV5-8
ASSLWDSRLETQY
>TRBJ1-3|TRBV3-1/TRBV3-2
ASSPPRGDRNTIY
>TRBJ2-7|TRBV6-5
ASSYSRDRGSAFY
>TRBJ1-6|TRBV6-4
ASREGSSYNSPLH
>TRBJ2-5|TRBV7-8
ASSPYRLAGVQETQY
>TRBJ1-6|TRBV2
ASSERGVPNSPLH
>TRBJ2-3|TRBV27
ASSLWGRTTSTDTQY